These T cell receptor beta chains were read from a single sample in a study of blood T cell repertoires in COVID-19. The method was immunoSEQ multiplex PCR; TCRdb's version includes in-frame clones alone and lacks a portion of them. The table has fewer than 150,000 clones, around 87% seen once. Specimen: peripheral blood. The source is a human donor in a cohort sampled during active COVID-19. The CDR3 runs from the conserved cysteine through the conserved F or W. A D gene is named only where the DNA matches it firmly. Some rows have no size entry. The others give once, few or many, or a class for an expanded clone.

CDR3aa,CDR3nt,v_gene,j_gene,abundance,d_gene
CASSLPRDTSYEQYF,TGCGCCAGCAGCTTGCCTAGGGACACCTCCTACGAGCAGTACTTC,TRBV5-1,TRBJ2-7,few,NA
CASSLEASGSEQYF,TGTGCCAGCAGCCTCGAGGCTAGCGGGTCAGAGCAGTACTTC,TRBV3-1/TRBV3-2,TRBJ2-7,NA,TRBD2
CASRASSGANVLTF,TGTGCCAGCAGGGCCAGCTCTGGGGCCAACGTCCTGACTTTC,TRBV2,TRBJ2-6,NA,NA
CASSEAWQGSDTQYF,TGTGCCAGCAGTGAAGCTTGGCAGGGTTCAGATACGCAGTATTTT,TRBV6-1,TRBJ2-3,NA,NA
CASSLIGGVGQFNTGANVLTF,TGTGCCAGCAGTTTAATTGGTGGGGTGGGACAGTTTAATACTGGGGCCAACGTCCTGACTTTC,TRBV28,TRBJ2-6,NA,TRBD1
CASNALGGRQETQYF,TGTGCCAGCAACGCGCTTGGCGGCCGACAAGAGACCCAGTACTTC,TRBV9,TRBJ2-5,NA,NA
CASSLSGAGLDNEQFF,TGTGCCAGCAGCTTGAGTGGGGCGGGATTGGACAATGAGCAGTTCTTC,TRBV11-2,TRBJ2-1,NA,NA
CASTQGAHSPLHF,TGTGCCAGCACTCAGGGGGCTCATTCACCCCTCCACTTT,TRBV6-5,TRBJ1-6,once,TRBD1
CASSLASIQGLIREQYF,TGTGCCAGCAGCTTGGCATCCATACAGGGCTTAATTCGGGAGCAGTACTTC,TRBV5-8,TRBJ2-7,NA,NA
CASSSGGGNYEQYF,TGCGCCAGCAGCTCCGGGGGGGGGAACTACGAGCAGTACTTC,TRBV4-1,TRBJ2-7,once,TRBD2
CASSGTSGRAYNEQFF,TGTGCCAGCAGCGGGACTAGCGGGAGGGCCTACAATGAGCAGTTCTTC,TRBV11-2,TRBJ2-1,NA,TRBD2
CASSLGAGGTSGLDTQYF,TGTGCCAGCAGCTTAGGTGCGGGGGGGACTAGCGGGCTCGATACGCAGTATTTT,TRBV7-2,TRBJ2-3,NA,TRBD2
CASSSGQAAEETQYF,TGTGCCAGCAGTTCCGGACAGGCAGCCGAAGAGACCCAGTACTTC,TRBV11-3,TRBJ2-5,NA,TRBD1
CASSPHRAGESPLHF,TGTGCCAGCAGCCCCCACAGGGCAGGAGAATCACCCCTCCACTTT,TRBV7-6,TRBJ1-6,NA,NA
CASSLWSLARGHNYGYTF,TGTGCCAGCAGTTTATGGTCCCTAGCGAGGGGGCATAACTATGGCTACACCTTC,TRBV28,TRBJ1-2,NA,TRBD1
CASSLDSRGPIEQFF,TGTGCCAGCAGCTTGGATAGTAGGGGCCCCATTGAGCAGTTCTTC,TRBV5-4,TRBJ2-1,NA,NA
CASSVQGIAGGHTDTQYF,TGTGCCAGCAGTGTCCAGGGAATAGCGGGAGGACACACAGATACGCAGTATTTT,TRBV6-4,TRBJ2-3,NA,TRBD2
CATSDPPGEQYF,TGTGCCACCAGTGATCCTCCGGGAGAGCAGTACTTC,TRBV24-1,TRBJ2-7,NA,NA
CASSYGRMLNNEQFF,TGTGCCAGCAGTTACGGGAGGATGCTCAACAATGAGCAGTTCTTC,TRBV6-5,TRBJ2-1,NA,NA
CSASDSTGQGAFGTDTQYF,TGCAGTGCTAGTGATTCTACGGGACAGGGGGCTTTCGGCACAGATACGCAGTATTTT,TRBV20-1,TRBJ2-3,few,TRBD1